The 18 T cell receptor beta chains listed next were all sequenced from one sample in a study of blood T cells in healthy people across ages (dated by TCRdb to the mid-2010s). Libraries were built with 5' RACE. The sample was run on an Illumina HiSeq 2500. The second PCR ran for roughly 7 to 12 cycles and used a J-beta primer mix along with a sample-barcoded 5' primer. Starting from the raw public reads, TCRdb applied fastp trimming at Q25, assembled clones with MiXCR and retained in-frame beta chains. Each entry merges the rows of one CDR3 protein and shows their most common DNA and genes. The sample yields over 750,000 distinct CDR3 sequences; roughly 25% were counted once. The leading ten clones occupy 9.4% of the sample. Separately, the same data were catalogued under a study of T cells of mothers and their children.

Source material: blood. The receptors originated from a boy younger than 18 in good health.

CDR3 sequence (DNA): TGCGCCAGCAGCCAAGTATACGGACAGGGAGGAGATACGCAGTATTTT. This codes for CASSQVYGQGGDTQYF. The chain carries TRBV4-3 and TRBJ2-3; 8 bases agree with TRBD1. This CDR3 has 16 amino acids. V shed 1 base, J shed 5 bases, and the junction held 8 bases outside the gene matches. The germline CDR1 and CDR2 sequences are LGHNA and YSLEER.

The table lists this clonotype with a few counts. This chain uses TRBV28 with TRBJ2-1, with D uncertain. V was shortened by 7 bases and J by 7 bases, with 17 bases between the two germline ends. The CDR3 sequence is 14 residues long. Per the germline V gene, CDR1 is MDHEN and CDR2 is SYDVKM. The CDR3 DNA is TGTGCCAGCACCCCGGAAGGACCTTTAAATGAGCAGTTCTTC. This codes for CASTPEGPLNEQFF.

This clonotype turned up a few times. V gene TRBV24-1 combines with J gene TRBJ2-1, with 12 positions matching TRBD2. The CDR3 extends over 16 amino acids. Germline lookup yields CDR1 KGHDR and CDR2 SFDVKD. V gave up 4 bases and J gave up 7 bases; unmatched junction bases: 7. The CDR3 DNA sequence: TGTGCCACCAGTGAGGCTAGCGGGGGGGCTGGAAATGAGCAGTTCTTC. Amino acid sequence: CATSEASGGAGNEQFF.

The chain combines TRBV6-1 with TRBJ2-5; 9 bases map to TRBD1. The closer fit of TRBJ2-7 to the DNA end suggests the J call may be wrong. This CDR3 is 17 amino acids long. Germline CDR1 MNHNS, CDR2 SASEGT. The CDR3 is CASSGYSGTGSWYEQYF. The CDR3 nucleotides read TGTGCCAGCAGCGGTTACTCCGGGACAGGGTCCTGGTACGAGCAGTACTTC.

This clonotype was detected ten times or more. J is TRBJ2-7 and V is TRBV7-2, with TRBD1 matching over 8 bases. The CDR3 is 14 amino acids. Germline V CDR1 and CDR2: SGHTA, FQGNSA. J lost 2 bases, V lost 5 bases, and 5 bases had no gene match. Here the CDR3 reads CASSQGQGTYEQYF. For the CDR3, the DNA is TGTGCCAGCAGCCAAGGACAGGGCACCTACGAGCAGTACTTC.

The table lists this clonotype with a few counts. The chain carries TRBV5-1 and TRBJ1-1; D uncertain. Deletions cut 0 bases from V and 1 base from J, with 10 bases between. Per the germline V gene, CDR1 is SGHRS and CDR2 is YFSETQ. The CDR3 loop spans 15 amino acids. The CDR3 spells CASSLERLPNTEAFF. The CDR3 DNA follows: TGCGCCAGCAGCTTGGAACGACTGCCGAACACTGAAGCTTTCTTT.

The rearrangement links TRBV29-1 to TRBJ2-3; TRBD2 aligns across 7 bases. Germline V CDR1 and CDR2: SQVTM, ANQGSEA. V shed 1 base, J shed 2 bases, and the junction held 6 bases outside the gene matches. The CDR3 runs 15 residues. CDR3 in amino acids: CSVEGLAELTDTQYF. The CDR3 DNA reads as TGCAGCGTTGAAGGGCTAGCGGAACTCACAGATACGCAGTATTTT.

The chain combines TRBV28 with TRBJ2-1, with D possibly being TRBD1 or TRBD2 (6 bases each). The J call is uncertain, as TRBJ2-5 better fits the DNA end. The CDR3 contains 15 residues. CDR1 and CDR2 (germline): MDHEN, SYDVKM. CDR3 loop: CASSPRGGGLETQYF. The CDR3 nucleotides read TGTGCCAGCAGTCCCCGAGGTGGGGGGCTGGAGACCCAGTACTTC.

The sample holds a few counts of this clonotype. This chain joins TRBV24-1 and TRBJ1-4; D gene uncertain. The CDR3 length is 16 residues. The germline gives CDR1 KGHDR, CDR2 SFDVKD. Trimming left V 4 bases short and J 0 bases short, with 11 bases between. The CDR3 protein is CATSDPRDSTNEKLFF. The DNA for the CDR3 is TGTGCCACCAGTGACCCGAGGGATTCAACTAATGAAAAACTGTTTTTT.

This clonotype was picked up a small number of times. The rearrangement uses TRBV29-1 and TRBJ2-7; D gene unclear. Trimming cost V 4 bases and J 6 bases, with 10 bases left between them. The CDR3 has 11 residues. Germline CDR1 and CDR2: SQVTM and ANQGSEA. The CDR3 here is CSVGGETEQYF. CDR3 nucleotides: TGCAGCGTTGGTGGAGAAACCGAGCAGTACTTC.

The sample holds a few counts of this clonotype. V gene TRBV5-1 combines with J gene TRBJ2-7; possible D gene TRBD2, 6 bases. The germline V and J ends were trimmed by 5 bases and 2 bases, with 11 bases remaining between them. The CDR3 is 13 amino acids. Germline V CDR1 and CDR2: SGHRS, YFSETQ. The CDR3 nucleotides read TGCGCCAGCAGGGAGGGAGACACCTACGAGCAGTACTTC. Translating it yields CASREGDTYEQYF.

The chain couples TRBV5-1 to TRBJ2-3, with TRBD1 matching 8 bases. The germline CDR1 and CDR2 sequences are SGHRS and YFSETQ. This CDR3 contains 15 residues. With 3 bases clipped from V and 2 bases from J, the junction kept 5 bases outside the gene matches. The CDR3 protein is CASSWTGTLTDTQYF. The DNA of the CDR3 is TGCGCCAGCAGCTGGACAGGGACGCTCACAGATACGCAGTATTTT.

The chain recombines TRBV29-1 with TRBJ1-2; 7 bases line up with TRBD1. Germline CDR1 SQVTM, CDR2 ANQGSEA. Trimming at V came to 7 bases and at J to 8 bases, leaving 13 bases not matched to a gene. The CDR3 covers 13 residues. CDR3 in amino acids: CSAFTGDLLGYTF. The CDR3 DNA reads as TGCAGCGCCTTCACAGGGGACCTTTTGGGCTACACCTTC.

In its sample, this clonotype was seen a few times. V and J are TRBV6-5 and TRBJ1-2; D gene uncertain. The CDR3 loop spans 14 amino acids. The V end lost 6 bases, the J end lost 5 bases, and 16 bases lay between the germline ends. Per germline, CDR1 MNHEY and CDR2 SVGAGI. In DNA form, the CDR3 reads TGTGCCAGCAGAGCAACCGGGAGGATTTATGGCTACACCTTC. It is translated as CASRATGRIYGYTF.

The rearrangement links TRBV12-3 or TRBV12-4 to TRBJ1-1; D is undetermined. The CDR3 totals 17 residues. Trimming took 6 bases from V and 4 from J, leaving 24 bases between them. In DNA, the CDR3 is TGTGCCAGCAGGAGGGCGCGGGGTGGGGTAGGGAGCACTGAAGCTTTCTTT. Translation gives CASRRARGGVGSTEAFF.

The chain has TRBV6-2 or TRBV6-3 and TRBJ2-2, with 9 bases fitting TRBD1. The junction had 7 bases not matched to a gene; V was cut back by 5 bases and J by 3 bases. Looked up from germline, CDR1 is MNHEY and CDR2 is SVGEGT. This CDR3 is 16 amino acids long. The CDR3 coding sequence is TGTGCCAGCAGTCCCCTTGACAGGGGGGACACCGGGGAGCTGTTTTTT. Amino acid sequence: CASSPLDRGDTGELFF.

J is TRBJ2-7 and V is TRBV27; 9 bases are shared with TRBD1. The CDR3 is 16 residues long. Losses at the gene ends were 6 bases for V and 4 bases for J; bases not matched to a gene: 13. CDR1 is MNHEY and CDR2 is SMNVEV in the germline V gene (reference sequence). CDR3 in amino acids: CASSAGPQGAGYEQYF. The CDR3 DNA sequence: TGTGCCAGCAGCGCCGGGCCACAGGGGGCTGGGTACGAGCAGTACTTC.

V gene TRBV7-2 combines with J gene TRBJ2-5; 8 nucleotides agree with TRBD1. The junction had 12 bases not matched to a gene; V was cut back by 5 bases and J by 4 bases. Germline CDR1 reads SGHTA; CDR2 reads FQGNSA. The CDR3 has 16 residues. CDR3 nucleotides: TGTGCCAGCAGCCGGGAGACAGGGGAGATGGGAGAGACCCAGTACTTC. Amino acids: CASSRETGEMGETQYF. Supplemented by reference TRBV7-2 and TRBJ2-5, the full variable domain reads GAGVSQSPSNKVTEKGKDVELRCDPISGHTALYWYRQSLGQGLEFLIYFQGNSAPDKSGLPSDRFSAERTGGSVSTLTIQRTQQEDSAVYLCASSRETGEMGETQYFGPGTRLLVL.